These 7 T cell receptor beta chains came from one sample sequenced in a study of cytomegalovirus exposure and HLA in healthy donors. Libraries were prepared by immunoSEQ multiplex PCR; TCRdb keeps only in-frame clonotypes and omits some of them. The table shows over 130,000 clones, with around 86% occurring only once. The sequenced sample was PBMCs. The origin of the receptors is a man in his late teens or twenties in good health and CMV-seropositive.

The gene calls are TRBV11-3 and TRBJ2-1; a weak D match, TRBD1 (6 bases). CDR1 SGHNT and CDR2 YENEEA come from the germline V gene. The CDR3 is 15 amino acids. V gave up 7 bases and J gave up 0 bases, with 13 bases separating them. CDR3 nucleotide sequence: TGTGCCAGCACCCAACAGGGAAACTCCTACAATGAGCAGTTCTTC. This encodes CASTQQGNSYNEQFF.

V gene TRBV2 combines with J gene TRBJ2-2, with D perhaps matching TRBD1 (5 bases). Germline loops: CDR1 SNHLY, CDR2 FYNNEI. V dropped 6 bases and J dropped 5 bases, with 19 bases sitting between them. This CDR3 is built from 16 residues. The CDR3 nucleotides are TGTGCCAGCAGCCCCTCTCTGGACACCCGGACCGGGGAGCTGTTTTTT. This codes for CASSPSLDTRTGELFF.

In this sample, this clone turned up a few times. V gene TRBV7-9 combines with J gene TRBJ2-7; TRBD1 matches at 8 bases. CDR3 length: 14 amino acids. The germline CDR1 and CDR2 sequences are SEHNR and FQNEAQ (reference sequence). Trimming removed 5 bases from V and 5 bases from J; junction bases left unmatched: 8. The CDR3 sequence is CASSPLGQVDEQYF. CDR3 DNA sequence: TGTGCCAGCAGCCCCTTGGGACAGGTCGACGAGCAGTACTTC.

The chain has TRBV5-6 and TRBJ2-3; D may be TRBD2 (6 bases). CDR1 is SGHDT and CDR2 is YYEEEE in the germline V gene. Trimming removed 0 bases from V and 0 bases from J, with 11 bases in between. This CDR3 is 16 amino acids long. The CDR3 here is CASSLGGGGSTDTQYF. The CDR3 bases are TGTGCCAGCAGCTTGGGGGGCGGAGGGAGCACAGATACGCAGTATTTT.

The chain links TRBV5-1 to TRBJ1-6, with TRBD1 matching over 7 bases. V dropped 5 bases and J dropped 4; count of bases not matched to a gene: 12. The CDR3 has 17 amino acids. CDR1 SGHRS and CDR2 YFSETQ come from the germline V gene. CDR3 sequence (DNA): TGCGCCAGCAGAAACCCAGACAGGGAAGGGTATAATTCACCCCTCCACTTT. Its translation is CASRNPDREGYNSPLHF.

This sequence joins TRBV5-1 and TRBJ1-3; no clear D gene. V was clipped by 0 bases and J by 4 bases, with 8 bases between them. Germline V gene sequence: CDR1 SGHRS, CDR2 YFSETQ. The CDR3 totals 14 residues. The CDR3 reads CASSLDGEGNTIYF. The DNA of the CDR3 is TGCGCCAGCAGCTTGGATGGAGAAGGAAACACCATATATTTT.

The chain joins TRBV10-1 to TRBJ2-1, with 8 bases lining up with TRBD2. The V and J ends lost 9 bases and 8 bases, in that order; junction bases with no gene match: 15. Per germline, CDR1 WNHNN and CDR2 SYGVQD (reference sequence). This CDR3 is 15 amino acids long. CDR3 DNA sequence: TGCGCCAGTAAAGCCGGGACTAGTCTTTTGGATGAGCAGTTCTTC. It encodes CASKAGTSLLDEQFF.